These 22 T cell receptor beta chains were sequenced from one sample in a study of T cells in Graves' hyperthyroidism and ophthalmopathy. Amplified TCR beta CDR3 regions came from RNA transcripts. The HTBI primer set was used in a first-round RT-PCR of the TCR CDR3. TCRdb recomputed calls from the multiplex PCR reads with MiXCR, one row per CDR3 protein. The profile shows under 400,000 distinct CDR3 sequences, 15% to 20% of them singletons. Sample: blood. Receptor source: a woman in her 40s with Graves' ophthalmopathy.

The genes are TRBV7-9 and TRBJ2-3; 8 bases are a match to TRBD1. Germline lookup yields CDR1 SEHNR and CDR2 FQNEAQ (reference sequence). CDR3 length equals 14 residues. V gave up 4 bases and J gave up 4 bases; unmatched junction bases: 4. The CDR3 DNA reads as TGTGCCAGCAGCTCTTGGACAGGGTCAGATACGCAGTATTTT. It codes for CASSSWTGSDTQYF.

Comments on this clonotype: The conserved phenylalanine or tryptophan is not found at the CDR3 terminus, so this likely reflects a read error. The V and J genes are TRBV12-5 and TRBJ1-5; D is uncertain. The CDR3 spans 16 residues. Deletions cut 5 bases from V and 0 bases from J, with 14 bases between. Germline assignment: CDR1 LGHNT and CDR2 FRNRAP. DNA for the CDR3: TGTGCTAGTGGTCCCCTCGAGAGGATTAGCAATCAGCCCCAGCATCTT. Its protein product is CASGPLERISNQPQHL.

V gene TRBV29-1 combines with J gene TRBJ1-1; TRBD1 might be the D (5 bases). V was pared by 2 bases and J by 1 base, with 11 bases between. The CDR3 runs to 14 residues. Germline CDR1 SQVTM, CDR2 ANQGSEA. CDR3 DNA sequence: TGCAGCGTTGAAATGGGGGGACGGAACACTGAAGCTTTCTTT. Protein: CSVEMGGRNTEAFF.

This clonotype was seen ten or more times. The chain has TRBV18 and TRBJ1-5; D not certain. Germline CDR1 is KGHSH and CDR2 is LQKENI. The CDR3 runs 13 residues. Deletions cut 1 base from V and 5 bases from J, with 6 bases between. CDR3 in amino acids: CASSPRWDQPQHF. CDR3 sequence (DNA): TGTGCCAGCTCACCACGTTGGGATCAGCCCCAGCATTTT.

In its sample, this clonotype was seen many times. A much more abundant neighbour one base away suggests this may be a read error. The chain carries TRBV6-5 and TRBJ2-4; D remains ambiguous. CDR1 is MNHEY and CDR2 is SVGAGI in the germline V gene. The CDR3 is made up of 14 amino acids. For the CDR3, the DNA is TGTGCCAGCAGTTACTCGATAGCCAAAAACACTCAGTACTTC. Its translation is CASSYSIAKNTQYF.

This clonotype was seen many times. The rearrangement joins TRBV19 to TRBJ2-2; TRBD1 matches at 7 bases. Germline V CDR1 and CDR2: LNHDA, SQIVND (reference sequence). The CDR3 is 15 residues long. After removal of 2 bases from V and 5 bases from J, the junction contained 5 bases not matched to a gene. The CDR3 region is CASSITGVGTGELFF. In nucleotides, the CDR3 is TGTGCCAGTAGTATAACAGGGGTCGGGACCGGGGAGCTGTTTTTT.

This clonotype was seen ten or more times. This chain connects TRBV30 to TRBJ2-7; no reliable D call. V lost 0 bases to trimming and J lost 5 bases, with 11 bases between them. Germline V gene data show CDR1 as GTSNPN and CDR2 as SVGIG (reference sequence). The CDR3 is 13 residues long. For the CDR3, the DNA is TGTGCCTGGAGTGTACAGTTCCGGCACGAGCAGTACTTC. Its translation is CAWSVQFRHEQYF.

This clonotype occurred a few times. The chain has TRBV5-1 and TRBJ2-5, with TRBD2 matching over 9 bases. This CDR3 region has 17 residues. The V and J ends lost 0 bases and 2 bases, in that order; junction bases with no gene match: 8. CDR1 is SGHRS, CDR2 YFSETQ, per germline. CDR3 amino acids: CASSLAVLAGLQETQYF. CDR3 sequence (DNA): TGCGCCAGCAGCTTGGCCGTGCTAGCGGGGCTACAAGAGACCCAGTACTTC.

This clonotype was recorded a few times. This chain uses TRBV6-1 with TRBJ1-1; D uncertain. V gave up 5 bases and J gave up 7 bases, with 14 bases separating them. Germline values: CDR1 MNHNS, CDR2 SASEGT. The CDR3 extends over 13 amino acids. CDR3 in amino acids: CASSLTTRLEAFF. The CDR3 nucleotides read TGTGCCAGCAGTCTGACGACCAGACTTGAAGCTTTCTTT.

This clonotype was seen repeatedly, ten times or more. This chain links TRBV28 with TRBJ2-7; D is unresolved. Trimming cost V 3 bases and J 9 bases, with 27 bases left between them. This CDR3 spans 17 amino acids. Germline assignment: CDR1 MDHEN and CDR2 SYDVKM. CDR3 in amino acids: CASSFAGIRVLESGQYF. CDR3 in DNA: TGTGCCAGCAGTTTCGCCGGAATTCGTGTGTTAGAATCGGGGCAGTACTTC.

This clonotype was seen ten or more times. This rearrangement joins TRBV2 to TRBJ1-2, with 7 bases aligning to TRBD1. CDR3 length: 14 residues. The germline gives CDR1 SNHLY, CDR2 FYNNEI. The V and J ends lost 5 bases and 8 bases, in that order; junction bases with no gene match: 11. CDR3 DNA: TGTGCCAGCAGTATAGCAGGTCCAGGGGGAGGCTACACCTTC. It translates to CASSIAGPGGGYTF.

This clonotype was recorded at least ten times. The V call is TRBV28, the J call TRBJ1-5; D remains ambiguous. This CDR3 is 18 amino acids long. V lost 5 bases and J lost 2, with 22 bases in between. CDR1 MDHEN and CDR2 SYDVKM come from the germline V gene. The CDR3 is CASSPIAAGLKGNQPQHF. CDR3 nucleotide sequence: TGTGCCAGCAGTCCGATAGCGGCCGGACTGAAGGGCAATCAGCCCCAGCATTTT.

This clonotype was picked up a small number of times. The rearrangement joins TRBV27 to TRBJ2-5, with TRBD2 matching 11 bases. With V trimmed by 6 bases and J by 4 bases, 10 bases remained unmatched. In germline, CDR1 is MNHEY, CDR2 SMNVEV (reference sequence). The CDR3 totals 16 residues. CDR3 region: CASSRRLAGRGETQYF. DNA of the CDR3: TGTGCCAGCAGCCGCCGACTAGCGGGAAGGGGAGAGACCCAGTACTTC.

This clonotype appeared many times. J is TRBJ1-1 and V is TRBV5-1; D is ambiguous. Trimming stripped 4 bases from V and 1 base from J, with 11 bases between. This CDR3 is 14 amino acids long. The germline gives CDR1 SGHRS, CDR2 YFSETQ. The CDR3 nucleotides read TGCGCCAGCAGCCCCCCAAGTACGAACACTGAAGCTTTCTTT. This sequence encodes CASSPPSTNTEAFF.

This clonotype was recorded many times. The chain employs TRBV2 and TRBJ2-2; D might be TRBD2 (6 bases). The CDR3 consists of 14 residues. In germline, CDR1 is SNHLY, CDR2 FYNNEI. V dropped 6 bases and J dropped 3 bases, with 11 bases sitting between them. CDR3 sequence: CASSAGFYTGELFF. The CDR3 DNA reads TGTGCCAGCAGCGCGGGATTTTACACCGGGGAGCTGTTTTTT.

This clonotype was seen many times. DNA for the CDR3: TGCGCCAGCAGCTTGGGCGGCAGTAGTGGGGCCAACGTCCTGACTTTC. Protein sequence: CASSLGGSSGANVLTF. The chain has TRBV5-1 and TRBJ2-6; no reliable D call. Germline CDR1 is SGHRS and CDR2 is YFSETQ. V dropped 0 bases and J dropped 3 bases, with 10 bases sitting between them. The CDR3 is 16 amino acids. The full variable domain, rest sourced from reference TRBV5-1 and TRBJ2-6, is KAGVTQTPRYLIKTRGQQVTLSCSPISGHRSVSWYQQTPGQGLQFLFEYFSETQRNKGNFPGRFSGRQFSNSRSEMNVSTLELGDSALYLCASSLGGSSGANVLTFGAGSRLTVL.

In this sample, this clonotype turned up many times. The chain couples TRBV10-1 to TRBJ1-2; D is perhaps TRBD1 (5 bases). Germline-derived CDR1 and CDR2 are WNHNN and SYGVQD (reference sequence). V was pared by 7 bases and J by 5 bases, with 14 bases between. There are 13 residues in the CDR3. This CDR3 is CASIKLTEYGYTF. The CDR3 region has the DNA TGCGCCAGCATTAAACTGACAGAGTATGGCTACACCTTC.

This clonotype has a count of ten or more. This chain's CDR3 is CASSQDGGQPQHF. The DNA of the CDR3 is TGCGCCAGCAGCCAAGACGGGGGGCAGCCCCAGCATTTT. This chain uses TRBV4-3 with TRBJ1-5, with a tentative D call TRBD1 (5 bases). Per germline, CDR1 LGHNA and CDR2 YSLEER. Trimming pared 0 bases from V and 7 bases from J, leaving 7 bases between. CDR3 length equals 13 residues.

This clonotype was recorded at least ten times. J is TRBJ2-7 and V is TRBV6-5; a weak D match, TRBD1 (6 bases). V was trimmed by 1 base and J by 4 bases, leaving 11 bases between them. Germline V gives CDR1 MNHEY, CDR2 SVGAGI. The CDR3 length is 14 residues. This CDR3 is CASSYFGTSYEQYF. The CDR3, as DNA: TGTGCCAGCAGTTACTTCGGGACATCTTACGAGCAGTACTTC.

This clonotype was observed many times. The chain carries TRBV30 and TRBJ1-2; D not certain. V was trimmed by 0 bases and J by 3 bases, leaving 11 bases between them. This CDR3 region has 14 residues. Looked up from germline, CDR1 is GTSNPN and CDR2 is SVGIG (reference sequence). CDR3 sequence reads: CAWSVLYGDYGYTF. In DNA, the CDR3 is TGTGCCTGGAGTGTACTTTATGGGGACTATGGCTACACCTTC.

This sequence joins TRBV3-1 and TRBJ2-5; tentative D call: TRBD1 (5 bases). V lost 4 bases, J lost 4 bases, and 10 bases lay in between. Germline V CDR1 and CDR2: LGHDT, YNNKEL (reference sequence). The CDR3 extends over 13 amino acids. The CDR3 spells CASSRGRGETQYF. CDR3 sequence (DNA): TGTGCCAGCAGCCGAGGAAGGGGAGAGACCCAGTACTTC.

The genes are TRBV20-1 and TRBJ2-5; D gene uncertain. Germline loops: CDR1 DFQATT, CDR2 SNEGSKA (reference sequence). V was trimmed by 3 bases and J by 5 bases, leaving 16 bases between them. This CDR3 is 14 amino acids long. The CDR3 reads CSARATVMGETQYF. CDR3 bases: TGCAGTGCTAGGGCCACAGTAATGGGGGAGACCCAGTACTTC.